This paragraph covers one T cell receptor beta chain sequence. The sample comes from a study of blood T cells in healthy people across ages. Through a sample-barcoded 5' primer and a J-beta primer mix, a second PCR was run for 7 to 11 cycles. Every molecule of cDNA carried a tag from a template-switch adaptor with 12 random nucleotides. Via MiXCR, TCRdb re-called the 5' RACE reads, giving one row per CDR3 protein. Of around 1.7 million distinct CDR3 sequences in the sample, about 30% were seen once. The CDR3 consists of 16 residues. The germline CDR1 and CDR2 sequences are LNHNV and YYDKDF (reference sequence). The V and J ends lost 0 bases and 8 bases respectively, with 19 bases between them.

What was sequenced was blood. This clonotype originated in a woman aged 25 to 39 in good health. The rearrangement links TRBV15 to TRBJ1-2, with D perhaps TRBD1 (5 bases). The CDR3 DNA reads as TGTGCCACCAGCAGAGAGGAGGGTAGGGGATCGCAGGGCTACACCTTC. Its translation: CATSREEGRGSQGYTF.